A selection of T cell receptor beta chains follows, all from one sample in a study of T cells in localized non-small cell lung cancer. Clones were read by immunoSEQ multiplex PCR, and TCRdb kept only the in-frame ones, dropping some. Here the sample spans approximately 4,500 clones, roughly 21% being singletons. The source material was lung tumor tissue, sampled before any cancer treatment. The receptors originated from a female donor at least 60 years old with stage I lung adenocarcinoma. Each CDR3 is given with its conserved first and last residue. D genes are given only for firm matches. Clone size is given for some rows only: seen once, a few or many times, or a class if the clone is expanded.

once	TRBV5-1	TRBD2	TRBJ2-7	16	TGCGCCAGCAGCTCCGACACTAGCGGGGGAGCTAATGAGCAGTACTTC	CASSSDTSGGANEQYF
few	TRBV6-8	TRBD1	TRBJ1-1	13	TGTGCCATCAGCGGGACAGGGGACACTGAAGCTTTCTTT	CAISGTGDTEAFF
-	TRBV14	-	TRBJ1-1	14	TGTGCCAGCAGCCAGACCCAGGGGACCGCTGAAGCTTTCTTT	CASSQTQGTAEAFF
medium-sized	TRBV6-8	-	TRBJ1-2	14	TGTGCCAGCAGTTACGACGGGACGGACTATGGCTACACCTTC	CASSYDGTDYGYTF
-	TRBV25-1	-	TRBJ1-1	13	TGTGCCAGCAGGATTTCCGGGACACCTGAAGCTTTCTTT	CASRISGTPEAFF
-	TRBV15	-	TRBJ1-5	15	TGTGCCACCCGACAAGGGCCCTATAGCAATCAGCCCCAGCATTTT	CATRQGPYSNQPQHF
medium-sized	TRBV6-8	TRBD1	TRBJ1-2	14	TGTGCCAGCAGGCCCGGGGACAGCTTGGGAGGCTACACCTTC	CASRPGDSLGGYTF
-	TRBV9	-	TRBJ2-7	12	TGTGCCAGCAGCGAATTCAACTACGAGCAGTACTTC	CASSEFNYEQYF
-	TRBV5-1	-	TRBJ1-1	14	TGCGCCAGCAGCAGGACGGACAGTCTGGGGGGAGCTTTCTTT	CASSRTDSLGGAFF
few	TRBV11-3	-	TRBJ1-2	14	TGTGCCAGCGCGGCGGGGGCCCTAGGCTATGGCTACACCTTC	CASAAGALGYGYTF
-	TRBV6-8	-	TRBJ2-1	17	TGTGCCAGCAGTTACTCGAACACTTTGGTGACTAGGCCTGAGCAGTTCTTC	CASSYSNTLVTRPEQFF
few	TRBV6-8	TRBD2	TRBJ2-1	18	TGTGCCAGCACCAGGACTAGCGGGGGGACCTCCTCCTACAATGAGCAGTTCTTC	CASTRTSGGTSSYNEQFF
few	TRBV6-8	-	TRBJ2-5	14	TGTGCCAGCAGTGGACAGAGTTACCAAGAGACCCAGTACTTC	CASSGQSYQETQYF
medium-sized	TRBV6-8	-	TRBJ1-2	13	TGTGCCAGCAGACAGCCGGGGTTATATGGCTACACCTTC	CASRQPGLYGYTF